The T cell receptor beta chain under discussion was sequenced for a study of blood T cell repertoires in COVID-19 (dated by TCRdb to the early 2020s). About the investigation overall: Samples covering the acute and convalescent phases of COVID-19 were provided by collaborators in the United States, Italy and Spain. The material from the prospective study consisted of cDNA or gDNA derived from T cells, B-cell-depleted T cells, or PBMCs. Deeply sampled blood TCRbeta repertoires from subjects exposed to, actively infected with, or recovered from COVID-19 were included in the dataset. The repertoires were made available in a free public database intended to serve as a resource for research on the immune response to SARS-CoV-2. Samples were obtained from the ongoing ImmuneRACE study (first 160 participants) and from 1,000 to 1,500 subjects provided by 6 global collaborators. Nearly every sample came with metadata listing a de-identified subject ID, COVID-19 status, age in years and sex. HLA class I and class II types, where available, came from metadata supplied by the sample provider rather than from assay-based typing.

Trimming removed 7 bases from V and 3 bases from J; the gene matches leave 3 bases unexplained. The CDR3 has 13 amino acids, counting the end cysteine and phenylalanine. Only CDR3 DNA remains: 39 bases, in frame from the first base. Overall results and qualifications from the work: The amount of clinical and demographic metadata varied by source and participant and was provided uncurated.

Regarding this clone: What antigen it recognizes has not been identified. Nothing much larger sits one base from this clone, and base qualities are not available.

Whole blood was collected in K2EDTA tubes by collaborating institutions according to the institutions' own protocols. Collaborator samples were shipped for TCRbeta analysis as frozen whole blood, isolated PBMCs, or DNA extracted from either sample type. TCRbeta CDR3 regions were amplified from genomic DNA by means of the immunoSEQ Assay, a bias-controlled multiplex PCR. Regarding the original processing steps: The number of nucleated cells in each sample was estimated from the amplification of reference gene primers within the assay. To quantify the absolute abundance of each unique TCRbeta CDR3 rearrangement, sequence reads were collapsed and filtered. For each sample, productive Simpson clonality was calculated as the square root of Simpson's diversity index over productive rearrangements. Held by TCRdb, this immuneACCESS table contains in-frame sequences only and omits some clones. Under half of the omission traces to an unresolved V gene where checked; the cause of the rest is unknown. V, J and clone size derive from that table, while D and trimming were established from the DNA sequence. The sample contains some 250,000 clones, around 79% of them found a single time. About 3% of the sample rests with the top ten.

Here the chain combines TRBV12-3 or TRBV12-4 and TRBJ1-5; 7 junctional bases match TRBD1. Input material: peripheral blood. This receptor was obtained from a woman older than 75 with acute or convalescent COVID-19. The DNA reads as follows: TGTGCCAGCACCGGACAGGTCAATCAGCCCCAGCATTTT. It specifies CASTGQVNQPQHF.